This record concerns one T cell receptor (beta chain) sequence. Its antigen is currently unknown. The CDR3 loop spans 15 amino acids. Trimming pared 9 bases from V and 4 bases from J, leaving 21 bases between. CDR1 LNHDA and CDR2 SQIVND come from the germline V gene (reference sequence). The sample is drawn from a study of T cell responses to AZD1222 COVID-19 vaccine. Study findings and constraints: Clonal diversity may have been underestimated in mostly white British donors. Of the AZD1222 recipients, only six were seropositive at baseline. Only after the peak T cell response were repertoires sampled. CD4 TCRs covered the whole spike, strongest at regions 160-218 and 743-854.

Sequencing was performed with immunoSEQ multiplex PCR; in TCRdb, only in-frame clones are kept and a portion is missing. The data show about 120,000 clones, about 90% seen once. The chain joins TRBV19 to TRBJ1-1; weak D call: TRBD1 (6 bases). The sample consisted of peripheral blood, taken on day 0 of AZD1222 vaccination. The clonotype comes from an adult in good health. The CDR3 DNA reads as TGTGCCAGGACTAACCACAGGGATTTGGTCACTGAAGCTTTCTTT. Translation: CARTNHRDLVTEAFF.